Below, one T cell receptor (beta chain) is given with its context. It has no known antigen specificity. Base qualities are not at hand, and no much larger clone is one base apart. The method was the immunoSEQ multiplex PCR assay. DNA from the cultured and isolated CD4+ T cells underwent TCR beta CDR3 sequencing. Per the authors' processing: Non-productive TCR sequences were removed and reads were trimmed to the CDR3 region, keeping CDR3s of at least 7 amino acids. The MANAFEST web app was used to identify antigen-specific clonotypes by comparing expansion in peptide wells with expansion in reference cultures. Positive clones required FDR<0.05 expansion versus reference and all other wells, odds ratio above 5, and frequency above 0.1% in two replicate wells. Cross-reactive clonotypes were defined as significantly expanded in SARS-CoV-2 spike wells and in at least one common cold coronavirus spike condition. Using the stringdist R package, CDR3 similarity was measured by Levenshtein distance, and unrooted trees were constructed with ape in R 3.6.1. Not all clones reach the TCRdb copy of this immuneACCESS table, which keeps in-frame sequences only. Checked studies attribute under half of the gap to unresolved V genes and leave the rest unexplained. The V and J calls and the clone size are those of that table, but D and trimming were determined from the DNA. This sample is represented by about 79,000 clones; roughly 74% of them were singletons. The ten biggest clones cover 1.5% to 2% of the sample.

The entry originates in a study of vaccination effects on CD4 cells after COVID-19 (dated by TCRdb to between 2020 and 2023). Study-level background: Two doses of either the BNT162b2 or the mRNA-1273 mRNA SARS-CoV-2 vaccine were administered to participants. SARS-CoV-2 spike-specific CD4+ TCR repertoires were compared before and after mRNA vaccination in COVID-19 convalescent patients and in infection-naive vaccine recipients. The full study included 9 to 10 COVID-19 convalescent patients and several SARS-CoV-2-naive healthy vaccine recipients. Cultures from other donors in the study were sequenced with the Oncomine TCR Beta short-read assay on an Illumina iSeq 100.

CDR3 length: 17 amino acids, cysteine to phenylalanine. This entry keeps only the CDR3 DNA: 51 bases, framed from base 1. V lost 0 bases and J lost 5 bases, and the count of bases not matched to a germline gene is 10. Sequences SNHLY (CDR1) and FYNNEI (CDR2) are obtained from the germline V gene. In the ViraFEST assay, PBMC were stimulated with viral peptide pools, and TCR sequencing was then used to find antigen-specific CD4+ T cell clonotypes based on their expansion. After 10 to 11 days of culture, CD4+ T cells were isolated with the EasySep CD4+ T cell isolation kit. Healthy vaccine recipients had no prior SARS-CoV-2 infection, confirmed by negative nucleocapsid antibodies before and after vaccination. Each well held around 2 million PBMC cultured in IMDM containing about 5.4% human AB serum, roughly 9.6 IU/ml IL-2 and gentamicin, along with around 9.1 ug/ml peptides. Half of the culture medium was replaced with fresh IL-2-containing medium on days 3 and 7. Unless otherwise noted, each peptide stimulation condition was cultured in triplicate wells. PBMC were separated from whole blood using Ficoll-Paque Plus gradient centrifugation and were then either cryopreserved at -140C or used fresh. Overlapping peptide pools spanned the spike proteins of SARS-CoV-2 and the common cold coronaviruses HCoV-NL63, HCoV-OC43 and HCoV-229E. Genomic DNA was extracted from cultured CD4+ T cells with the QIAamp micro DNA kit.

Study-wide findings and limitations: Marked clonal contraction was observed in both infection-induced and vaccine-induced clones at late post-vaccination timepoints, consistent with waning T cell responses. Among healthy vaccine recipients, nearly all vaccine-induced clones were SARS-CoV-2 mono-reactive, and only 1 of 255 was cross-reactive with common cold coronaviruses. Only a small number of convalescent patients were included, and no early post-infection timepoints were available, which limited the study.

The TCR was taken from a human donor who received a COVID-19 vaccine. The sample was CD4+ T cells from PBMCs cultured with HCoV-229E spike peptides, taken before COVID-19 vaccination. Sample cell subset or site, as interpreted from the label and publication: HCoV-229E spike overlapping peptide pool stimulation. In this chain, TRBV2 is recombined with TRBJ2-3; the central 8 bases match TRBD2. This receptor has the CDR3 CASSEARGGPIQDTQYF. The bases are TGTGCCAGCAGTGAAGCTCGGGGGGGCCCCATTCAAGATACGCAGTATTTT.